Detailed here is one TCR beta chain. The sample comes from a study of blood T cell repertoires in COVID-19. Generated by immunoSEQ multiplex PCR, the TCRdb table keeps only in-frame clones and is missing some. The sample includes some 170,000 clones, about nine tenths seen only once; the top ten take 1.6%. Trimming left V 5 bases short and J 0 bases short, with 15 bases between. CDR1 and CDR2 from the germline V gene are SGHRS and YFSETQ. This CDR3 spans 16 amino acids. The receptor comes from a woman between 50 and 59 years old with acute or convalescent COVID-19. The sequenced sample consisted of peripheral blood. The J gene is TRBJ2-1, the V gene TRBV5-1, with D hard to call. The CDR3 loop is CASSTPGQSSYNEQFF. The CDR3 bases are TGCGCCAGCAGTACCCCAGGTCAGAGCTCCTACAATGAGCAGTTCTTC.